This TCR beta chain was found in a study of cytomegalovirus exposure and HLA in healthy donors. The wider study: Sequencing of around 200 million T cells in an earlier analysis found 120 million or so unique TCR beta sequences. The study's findings and limits: Accounts indicate the classifier identified cytomegalovirus status with strong specificity and sensitivity. A later analysis reported that several of the most significant clusters appeared to be linked to common viral pathogens, among them Epstein-Barr virus. Reportedly, HLA-A and HLA-B alleles of most subjects were accurately predicted from TCR beta.

This clone appeared a few times. Its specificity is not known. The CDR3 is made up of 11 amino acids. Per the germline V gene, CDR1 is ENHRY and CDR2 is SYGVKD. Trimming shortened V by 10 bases and J by 6 bases, and 10 bases separated the two germline ends. Primers for the PCR totalled 60 Vbeta and 13 Jbeta. The method was immunoSEQ multiplex PCR; TCRdb's version includes in-frame clones alone and lacks a portion of them. The table shows about 120,000 clones, with around 78% occurring only once. The specimen sequenced was PBMCs. This receptor was identified in a woman aged 25 to 39 in good health and CMV-seronegative. This rearrangement joins TRBV10-3 to TRBJ2-1, with D unclear. The CDR3 loop reads CATSSSNEQFF. Written as DNA, the CDR3 is TGTGCCACCTCCTCTTCCAATGAGCAGTTCTTC.